This T cell receptor beta chain was captured by sequencing in a study of blood T cell repertoires in COVID-19. Using immunoSEQ multiplex PCR, the repertoire was profiled, and TCRdb retains in-frame clones only, with some absent. This sample yields about 140,000 clones, of which roughly 80% are seen a single time; roughly 8.7% belongs to the top ten. The table lists this clone with a count of one. The CDR3 sequence is 19 residues long. The germline V and J ends were trimmed by 1 base and 1 base, with 23 bases remaining between them. Germline V gene sequence: CDR1 SGHRS, CDR2 YFSETQ. What was sequenced was peripheral blood. This TCR was sampled from a man aged 50 to 60 with active or convalescent COVID-19. The chain employs TRBV5-1 and TRBJ1-2; possible D gene TRBD1, 6 bases. The CDR3 bases are TGCGCCAGCAGCTTGCAACCTCGGACAGACTCTTATCTTAACTATGGCTACACCTTC. Encoded protein: CASSLQPRTDSYLNYGYTF.